The 3 T cell receptor beta chains below all came from one sample that was sequenced in a study of cytomegalovirus exposure and HLA in healthy donors. The PCR ran on 60 Vbeta and 13 Jbeta primers. Clones were read by immunoSEQ multiplex PCR, and TCRdb kept only the in-frame ones, dropping some. Of about 98,000 clones listed, 75% to 85% are singletons. Sequencing used PBMCs. These TCRs come from a man younger than 35 in good health and CMV-seropositive.

The table lists this clone with a few counts. In DNA form, the CDR3 reads TGTGCCTGGAGTGTCTGGGGACAGGGATTGTACACTGAAGCTTTCTTT. Translating gives CAWSVWGQGLYTEAFF. This sequence joins TRBV30 and TRBJ1-1; 9 bases are shared with TRBD1. The V segment lost 0 bases and the J segment 3 bases; nucleotides outside the gene matches: 8. The CDR3 is 16 residues long. Germline-derived CDR1 and CDR2 are GTSNPN and SVGIG (reference sequence).

This rearrangement joins TRBV5-1 to TRBJ1-2; 8 nucleotides align to TRBD1. This CDR3 is 14 amino acids long. The trim removed 4 bases at V and 7 bases at J, leaving 9 bases unmatched. The germline V gene has CDR1 SGHRS and CDR2 YFSETQ. The CDR3 coding sequence is TGCGCCAGCAGCCCAAGACAGGGGTGGGGTGGCTACACCTTC. Translation gives CASSPRQGWGGYTF. The full variable domain, completed using reference TRBV5-1 and TRBJ1-2, is KAGVTQTPRYLIKTRGQQVTLSCSPISGHRSVSWYQQTPGQGLQFLFEYFSETQRNKGNFPGRFSGRQFSNSRSEMNVSTLELGDSALYLCASSPRQGWGGYTFGSGTRLTVV.

This chain joins TRBV7-9 and TRBJ1-1, with 10 bases identical to TRBD1. V lost 5 bases, J lost 5 bases, and 8 bases stayed unmatched. Germline CDR1 SEHNR, CDR2 FQNEAQ (reference sequence). There are 15 residues in the CDR3. This CDR3 reads CASSGRQGAWTEAFF. DNA for the CDR3: TGTGCCAGCAGCGGTCGACAGGGGGCGTGGACTGAAGCTTTCTTT.